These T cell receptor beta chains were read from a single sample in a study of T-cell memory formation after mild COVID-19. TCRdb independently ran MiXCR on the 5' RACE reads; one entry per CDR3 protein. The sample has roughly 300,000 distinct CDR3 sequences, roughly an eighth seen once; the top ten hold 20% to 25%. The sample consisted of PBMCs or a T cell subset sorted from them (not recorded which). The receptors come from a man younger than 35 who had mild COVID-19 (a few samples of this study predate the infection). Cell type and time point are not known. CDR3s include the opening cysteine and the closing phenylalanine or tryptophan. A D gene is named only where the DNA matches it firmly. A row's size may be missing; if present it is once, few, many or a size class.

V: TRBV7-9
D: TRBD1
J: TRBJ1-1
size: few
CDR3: CASSGWTGPMNTEAFF
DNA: TGTGCCAGCAGCGGGTGGACAGGGCCCATGAACACTGAAGCTTTCTTT

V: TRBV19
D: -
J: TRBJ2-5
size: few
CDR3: CASYGGSETQYF
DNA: TGTGCCAGTTACGGTGGGTCTGAGACCCAGTACTTC

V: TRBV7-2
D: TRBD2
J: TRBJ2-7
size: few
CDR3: CASSFLADAYEQYF
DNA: TGTGCCAGCAGCTTCCTAGCGGATGCCTACGAGCAGTACTTC

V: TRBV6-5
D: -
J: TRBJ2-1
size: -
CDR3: CASSRPGLENEQFF
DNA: TGTGCCAGCAGTAGACCTGGACTTGAGAATGAGCAGTTCTTC

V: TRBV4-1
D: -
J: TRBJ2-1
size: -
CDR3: CASSLLRYNEQFF
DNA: TGCGCCAGCAGCCTCTTACGATACAATGAGCAGTTCTTC

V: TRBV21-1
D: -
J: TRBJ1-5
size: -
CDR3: CASSKGSQGCNQPQHF
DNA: TGTGCCAGCAGCAAAGGGAGTCAGGGGTGCAATCAGCCCCAGCATTTT

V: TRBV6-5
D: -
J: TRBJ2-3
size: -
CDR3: CASSYVGLSDGTDTQYF
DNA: TGTGCCAGCAGTTATGTCGGGCTGTCAGACGGCACAGATACGCAGTATTTT

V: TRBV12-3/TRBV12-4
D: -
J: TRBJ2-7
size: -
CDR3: CASSPGGDGYEQYF
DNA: TGTGCCAGCAGCCCCGGGGGAGACGGTTACGAGCAGTACTTC

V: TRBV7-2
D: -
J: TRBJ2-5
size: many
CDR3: CASSFFGTQYF
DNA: TGTGCCAGCAGCTTTTTTGGGACCCAGTACTTC

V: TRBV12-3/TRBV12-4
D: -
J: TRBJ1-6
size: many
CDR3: CASSFPFSPLHF
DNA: TGTGCCAGCAGTTTTCCATTTTCACCCCTCCACTTT

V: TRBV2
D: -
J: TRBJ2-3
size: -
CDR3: CASSETTSQTSFWTDTQYF
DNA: TGTGCCAGCAGTGAAACCACGTCCCAGACTAGTTTTTGGACAGATACGCAGTATTTT

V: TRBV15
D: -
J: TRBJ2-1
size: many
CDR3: CATSGRGYNEQFF
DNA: TGTGCCACCAGCGGGCGGGGTTACAATGAGCAGTTCTTC

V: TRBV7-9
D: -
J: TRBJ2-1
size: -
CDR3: CASSSGGASSYNEQFF
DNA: TGTGCCAGCAGCTCTGGTGGGGCGAGCTCCTACAATGAGCAGTTCTTC

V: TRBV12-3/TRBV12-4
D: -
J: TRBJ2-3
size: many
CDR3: CASSPLGGLTDTQYF
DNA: TGTGCCAGCAGTCCACTTGGCGGGCTCACAGATACGCAGTATTTT